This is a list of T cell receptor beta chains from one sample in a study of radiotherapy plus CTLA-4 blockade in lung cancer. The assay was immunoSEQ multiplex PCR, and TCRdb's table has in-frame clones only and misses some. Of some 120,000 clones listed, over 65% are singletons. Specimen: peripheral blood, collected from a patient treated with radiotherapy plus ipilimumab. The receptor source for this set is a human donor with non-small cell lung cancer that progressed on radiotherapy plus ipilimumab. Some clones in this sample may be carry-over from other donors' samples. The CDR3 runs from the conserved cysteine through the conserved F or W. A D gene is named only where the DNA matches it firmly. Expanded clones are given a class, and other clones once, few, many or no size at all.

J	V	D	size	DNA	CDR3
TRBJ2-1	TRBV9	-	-	TGTGCCAGCAGCCAGAGGACAGCCTACAATGAGCAGTTCTTC	CASSQRTAYNEQFF
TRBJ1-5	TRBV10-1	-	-	TGCGCCAGCAGTGCATTGAGGCCTCACGTCCCCGATCAGCCCCAGCATTTT	CASSALRPHVPDQPQHF
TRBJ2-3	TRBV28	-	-	TGTGCCAGCAGTAATAGTCCGGGAAGCACAGATACGCAGTATTTT	CASSNSPGSTDTQYF
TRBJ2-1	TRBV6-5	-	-	TGTGCCAGCAGCCGACTCCGGGACAACTACAATGAGCAGTTCTTC	CASSRLRDNYNEQFF
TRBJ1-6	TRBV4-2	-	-	TGTGCCAGCAGCCAAGAGTACAGGTTGTATAATTCACCCCTCCACTTT	CASSQEYRLYNSPLHF
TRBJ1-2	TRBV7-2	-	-	TGTGCCAGCAGCCCAGTGGCAGGGATCGGCTACACCTTC	CASSPVAGIGYTF
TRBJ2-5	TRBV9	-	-	TGTGCCAGTACCCGGGGAATCCAAGAGACCCAGTACTTC	CASTRGIQETQYF
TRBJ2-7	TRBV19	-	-	TGTGCCAGTTCATTGTCCAGGGGGGACCCCTACGAGCAGTACTTC	CASSLSRGDPYEQYF
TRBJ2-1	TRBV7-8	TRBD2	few	TGTGCCAGCAGTTCTAGCGGGGGAAGGTTCAATGAGCAGTTCTTC	CASSSSGGRFNEQFF
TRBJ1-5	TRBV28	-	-	TGTGCCAGCAAAGGCCTCAATCAGCCCCAGCATTTT	CASKGLNQPQHF
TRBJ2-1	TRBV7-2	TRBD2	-	TGTGCCAGCAGCTTAGGACTAGCGGGAAACAATGAGCAGTTCTTC	CASSLGLAGNNEQFF
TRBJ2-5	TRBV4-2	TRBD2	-	TGTGCCAGCAGCCAGACTAGCGGGGTGACCCAAGAGACCCAGTACTTC	CASSQTSGVTQETQYF
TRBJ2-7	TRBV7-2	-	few	TGTGCCAGCAGCTCGACACCGTCCTACGAGCAGTACTTC	CASSSTPSYEQYF
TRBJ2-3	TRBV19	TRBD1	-	TGTGCCAGTAATCATTTGGGACAGGGAGAGCATACGCAGTATTTT	CASNHLGQGEHTQYF
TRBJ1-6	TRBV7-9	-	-	TGTGCCAGCAGCTCGGTTGACGCTGTCAATTCACCCCTCCACTTT	CASSSVDAVNSPLHF
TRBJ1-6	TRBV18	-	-	TGTGCCAGCTCACCACTCGCAGGGAAGTCCTATAATTCACCCCTCCACTTT	CASSPLAGKSYNSPLHF
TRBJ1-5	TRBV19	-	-	TGTGCCAGTAGTATAAAGACAGGCTATAGCAATCAGCCCCAGCATTTT	CASSIKTGYSNQPQHF
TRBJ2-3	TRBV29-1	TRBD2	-	TGCAGCTTTTCCGGGACTAGCGACAACACAGATACGCAGTATTTT	CSFSGTSDNTDTQYF
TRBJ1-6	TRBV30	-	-	TGTGCCTGGAGTCTGGCGGGCGTAGGGGGTTCACCCCTCCACTTT	CAWSLAGVGGSPLHF
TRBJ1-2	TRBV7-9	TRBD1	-	TGTGCCAGCAGCTTAGCTTACAGGGGACATGGCTACACCTTC	CASSLAYRGHGYTF
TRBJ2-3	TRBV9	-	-	TGTGCCAGCAGCGTAGGGCAGGGGCCAGATACGCAGTATTTT	CASSVGQGPDTQYF
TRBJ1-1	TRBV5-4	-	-	TGTGCCAGCAGCTACGGTAGGACTGAAGCTTTCTTT	CASSYGRTEAFF
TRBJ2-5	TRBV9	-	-	TGTGCCAGCAGCGCCCCCTGGGGGGTAGGGAAGTCAGAGACCCAGTACTTC	CASSAPWGVGKSETQYF
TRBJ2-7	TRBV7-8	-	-	TGTGCCAGCAGCTTATCTGAGGCCCCAAACGAGCAGTACTTC	CASSLSEAPNEQYF
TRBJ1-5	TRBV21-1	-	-	TGTGCCAGCAGGGGCAATCAGCCCCAGCATTTT	CASRGNQPQHF
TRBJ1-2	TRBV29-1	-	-	TGCAGCGTTGATGACCACTTCTATGGCTACACCTTC	CSVDDHFYGYTF
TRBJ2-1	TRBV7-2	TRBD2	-	TGTGCCAGCAGCTTAGGCTGGGGGGGGAATGAGCAGTTCTTC	CASSLGWGGNEQFF
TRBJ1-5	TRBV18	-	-	TGTGCCAGCTCACCACAGGGTTTGGAGCCCCAGCATTTT	CASSPQGLEPQHF
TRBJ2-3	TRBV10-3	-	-	TGTGCCATCAGTGTGGGGAATTATTCCACAGATACGCAGTATTTT	CAISVGNYSTDTQYF
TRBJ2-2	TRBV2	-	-	TGTGCCAGCAGTGGGGAAAACAGGGCCGGGGAGCTGTTTTTT	CASSGENRAGELFF
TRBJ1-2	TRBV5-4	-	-	TGTGCCAGCAGCTTGAAGCGTCCAGGAGCCGACTATGGCTACACCTTC	CASSLKRPGADYGYTF
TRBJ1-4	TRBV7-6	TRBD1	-	TGTGCCAGCAGCTTAGGACAGGGCCTACAACTGTTTTTT	CASSLGQGLQLFF